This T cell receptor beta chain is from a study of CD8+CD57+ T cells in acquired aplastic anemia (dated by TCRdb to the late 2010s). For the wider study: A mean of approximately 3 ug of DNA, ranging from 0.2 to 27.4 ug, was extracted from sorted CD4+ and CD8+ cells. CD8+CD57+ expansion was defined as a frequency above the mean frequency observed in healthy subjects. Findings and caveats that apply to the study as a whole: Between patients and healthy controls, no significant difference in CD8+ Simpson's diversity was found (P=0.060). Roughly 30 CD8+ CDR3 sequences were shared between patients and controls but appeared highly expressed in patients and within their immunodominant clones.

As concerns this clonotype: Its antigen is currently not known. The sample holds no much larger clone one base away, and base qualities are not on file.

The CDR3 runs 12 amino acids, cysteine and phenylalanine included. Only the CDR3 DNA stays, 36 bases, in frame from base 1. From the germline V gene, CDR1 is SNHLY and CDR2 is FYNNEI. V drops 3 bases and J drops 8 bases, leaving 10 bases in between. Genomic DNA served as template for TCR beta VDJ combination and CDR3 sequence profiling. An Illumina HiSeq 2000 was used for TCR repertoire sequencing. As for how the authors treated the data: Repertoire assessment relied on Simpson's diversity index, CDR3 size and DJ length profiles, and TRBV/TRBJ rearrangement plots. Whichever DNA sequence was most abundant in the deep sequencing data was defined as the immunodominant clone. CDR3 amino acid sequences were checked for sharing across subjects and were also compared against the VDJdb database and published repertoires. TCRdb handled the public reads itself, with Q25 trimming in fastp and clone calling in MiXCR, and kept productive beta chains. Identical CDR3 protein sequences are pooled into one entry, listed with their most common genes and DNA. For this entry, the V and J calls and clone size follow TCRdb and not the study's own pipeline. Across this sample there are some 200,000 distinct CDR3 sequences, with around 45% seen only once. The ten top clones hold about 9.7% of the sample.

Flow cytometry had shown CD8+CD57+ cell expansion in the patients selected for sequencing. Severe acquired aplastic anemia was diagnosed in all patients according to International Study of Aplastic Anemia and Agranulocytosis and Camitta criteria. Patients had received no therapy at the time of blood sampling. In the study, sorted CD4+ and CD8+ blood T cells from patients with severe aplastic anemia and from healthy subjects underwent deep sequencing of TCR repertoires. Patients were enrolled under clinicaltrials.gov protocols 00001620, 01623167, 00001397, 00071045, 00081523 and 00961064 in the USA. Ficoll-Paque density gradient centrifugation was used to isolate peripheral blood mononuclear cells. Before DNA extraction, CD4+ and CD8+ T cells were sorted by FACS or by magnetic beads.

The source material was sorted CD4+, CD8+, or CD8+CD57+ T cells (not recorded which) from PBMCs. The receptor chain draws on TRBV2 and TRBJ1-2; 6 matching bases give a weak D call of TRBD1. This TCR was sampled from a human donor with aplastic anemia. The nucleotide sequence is TGTGCCAGCAGTGATCAGGGGTTCGGCTACACCTTC. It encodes CASSDQGFGYTF.